The subject of this entry is one TCR beta chain. Authors' data handling: By means of reference gene primer amplification, nucleated cell counts were estimated. Produced via immunoSEQ multiplex PCR; TCRdb's table is partial and in-frame only. D and trimming come from the DNA, and the V and J calls and clone size come from that table. The repertoire includes about 230,000 clones, about 85% of them detected once, and around 1% sits in the top ten. The sample comes from a study of blood T cell repertoires in COVID-19. The germline V gene encodes CDR1 SGHTA and CDR2 FQGTGA. V was pared by 9 bases and J by 3 bases, with 16 bases between. CDR3 length: 14 amino acids.

The receptor was isolated from a man aged 40-50 years with acute or convalescent COVID-19. The sample consisted of peripheral blood. This chain connects TRBV7-3 to TRBJ2-3; D is perhaps TRBD2 (6 bases). CDR3 sequence reads: CARTSGVATDTQYF. The CDR3 nucleotides read TGTGCCAGAACTTCGGGGGTTGCTACAGATACGCAGTATTTT.